A single TCR beta chain is shown here with its context. This specimen comes from a study of cytomegalovirus exposure and HLA in healthy donors. Researchers ran the PCR with 60 Vbeta and 13 Jbeta primers. Libraries were prepared by immunoSEQ multiplex PCR; TCRdb keeps only in-frame clonotypes and omits some of them. The repertoire has 200,000 to 250,000 clones, 70% to 80% of them found once; the top ten carry 1.5% to 2%. V shed 6 bases and J shed 6 bases, with 15 bases lying between them. The CDR3 is made up of 14 amino acids. CDR1 MDHEN and CDR2 SYDVKM come from the germline V gene. The receptor comes from a woman aged 25 to 39 in good health and CMV-seronegative. The chain has TRBV28 and TRBJ2-1; the D gene is possibly TRBD2 (7 bases). The sequencing sample was made of PBMCs. CDR3 DNA: TGTGCCAGCAGACTGGGGGGGCGGTTCAATGAGCAGTTCTTC. It translates to CASRLGGRFNEQFF.